This TCR beta chain was profiled in a study of blood T cell repertoires in COVID-19. TCRdb's copy holds only in-frame clones and misses some; the assay was immunoSEQ multiplex PCR. The data show roughly 250,000 clones, with more than 70% seen just once and roughly 8.7% held by the top ten. The CDR3 totals 17 residues. V was trimmed by 2 bases and J by 4 bases, leaving 20 bases between them. Germline lookup yields CDR1 LGHDT and CDR2 YNNKEL (reference sequence). Source material: peripheral blood. This receptor was taken from a middle-aged man with active or convalescent COVID-19. The J gene is TRBJ1-2, the V gene TRBV3-1 (or the pseudogene TRBV3-2); D possibly corresponds to TRBD1 (6 bases). The chain's CDR3 is CASSQKASGGWGYGYTF. DNA for the CDR3: TGTGCCAGCAGCCAAAAGGCTAGTGGGGGCTGGGGCTATGGCTACACCTTC.